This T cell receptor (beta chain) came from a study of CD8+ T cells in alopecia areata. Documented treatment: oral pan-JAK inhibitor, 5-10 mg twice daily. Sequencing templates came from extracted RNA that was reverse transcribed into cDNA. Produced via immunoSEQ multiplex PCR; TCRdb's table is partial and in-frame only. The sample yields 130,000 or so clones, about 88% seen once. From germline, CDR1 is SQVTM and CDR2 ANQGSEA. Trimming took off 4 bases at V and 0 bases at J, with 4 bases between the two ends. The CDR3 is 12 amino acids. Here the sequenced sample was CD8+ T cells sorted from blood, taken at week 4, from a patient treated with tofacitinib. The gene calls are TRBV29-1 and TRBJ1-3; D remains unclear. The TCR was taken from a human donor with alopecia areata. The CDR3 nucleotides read TGCAGCGTTGGGTTCTCTGGAAACACCATATATTTT. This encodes CSVGFSGNTIYF.